Following are 8 T cell receptor beta chains from one sample sequenced in a study of breast tumors, draining lymph nodes, adjacent tissues. TCRdb redid the calling of the multiplex PCR reads with MiXCR, one entry per CDR3 protein. The data show 150,000 to 200,000 distinct CDR3 sequences, approximately 30% seen once. Breast cancer patients provided tissue from their axillary draining lymph nodes. Sequencing was performed on axillary lymph node tissue. The receptor set was obtained from a female donor with breast cancer. Some clones in this sample may be carry-over from other donors' samples.

Written as DNA, the CDR3 is TGTGCCAGCAGCTTTGGACAGGGAGGGGCCAACGTCCTGACTTTC. Amino acid sequence: CASSFGQGGANVLTF. The chain carries TRBV7-9 and TRBJ2-6; the match to TRBD1 covers 8 bases. In germline, CDR1 is SEHNR, CDR2 FQNEAQ (reference sequence). Trimming removed 3 bases from V and 4 bases from J; junction bases left unmatched: 2. The CDR3 runs to 15 residues.

This clonotype was picked up many times. The chain combines TRBV19 with TRBJ2-2; 7 bases map to TRBD2. CDR3 length: 15 amino acids. From germline, CDR1 is LNHDA and CDR2 SQIVND (reference sequence). With 6 bases clipped from V and 4 bases from J, the junction kept 8 bases outside the gene matches. The CDR3 region has the DNA TGTGCCAGTAGGCAGGGCCGGGAGGCCACCGGGGAGCTGTTTTTT. Translation: CASRQGREATGELFF.

The table lists this clonotype with many counts. This chain joins TRBV7-2 and TRBJ2-5; a weak D match, TRBD1 (5 bases). Germline V gives CDR1 SGHTA, CDR2 FQGNSA. The V and J ends lost 5 bases and 2 bases respectively, with 9 bases between them. The CDR3 length is 13 residues. CDR3 nucleotides: TGTGCCAGCAGCCACGACAGACAAGAGACCCAGTACTTC. Encoded protein: CASSHDRQETQYF.

This clonotype was observed a few times. A much more abundant neighbour one base away suggests this may be a read error. The gene calls are TRBV11-1 and TRBJ2-3; D tentatively fits TRBD1 or TRBD2 (7 bases each). Deletions cut 6 bases from V and 2 bases from J, with 24 bases between. This CDR3 contains 18 residues. Germline lookup yields CDR1 SGHAT and CDR2 FQDESV (reference sequence). The DNA for the CDR3 is TGTGCCAGCAGTACCTTTGGGACAGCGGGACTTTTCACAGATACGCAGTATTTT. Encoded protein: CASSTFGTAGLFTDTQYF.

A few counts support this clonotype. Being one base from a much bigger clone, this may be a read error. J is TRBJ1-2 and V is TRBV7-9, with 9 bases that match TRBD1. This CDR3 comprises 15 residues. Looked up from germline, CDR1 is SEHNR and CDR2 is FQNEAQ (reference sequence). CDR3 residues: CASSYHRTGGYGYPF. CDR3 nucleotide sequence: TGTGCCAGCAGCTACCACCGAACAGGGGGCTATGGCTACCCCTTC. Supplemented by reference TRBV7-9 and TRBJ1-2, the full variable domain reads DTGVSQNPRHKITKRGQNVTFRCDPISEHNRLYWYRQTLGQGPEFLTYFQNEAQLEKSRLLSDRFSAERPKGSFSTLEIQRTEQGDSAMYLCASSYHRTGGYGYPFGSGTRLTVV.

This clonotype was seen repeatedly, ten times or more. The chain carries TRBV18 and TRBJ2-1; no firm D call. CDR1 is KGHSH, CDR2 LQKENI, per germline. The CDR3 has 13 amino acids. The V end was cut by 6 bases, the J end by 4 bases, with 10 bases between. The CDR3 bases are TGTGCCAGCTCTCCTGACCAGTACAATGAGCAGTTCTTC. This gives the protein CASSPDQYNEQFF.

Many counts were recorded for this clonotype. This chain connects TRBV3-1 to TRBJ1-2; a possible D gene is TRBD1 (6 bases). The ends were cut back, 1 base at V and 4 bases at J, with 10 bases in the middle. The CDR3 has 14 residues. Germline values: CDR1 LGHDT, CDR2 YNNKEL (reference sequence). DNA for the CDR3: TGTGCCAGCAGCCAAGGACAGGATGGCTATGGCTACACCTTC. This codes for CASSQGQDGYGYTF.

The chain has TRBV6-6 and TRBJ1-4, with unresolved D. V was shortened by 2 bases and J by 4 bases, with 5 bases between the two germline ends. In germline, CDR1 is MNHNY, CDR2 SVGAGI (reference sequence). This CDR3 has 13 residues. As DNA, the CDR3 is TGTGCCAGCAGTTACGTGGGTAATGAAAAACTGTTTTTT. Residues: CASSYVGNEKLFF.